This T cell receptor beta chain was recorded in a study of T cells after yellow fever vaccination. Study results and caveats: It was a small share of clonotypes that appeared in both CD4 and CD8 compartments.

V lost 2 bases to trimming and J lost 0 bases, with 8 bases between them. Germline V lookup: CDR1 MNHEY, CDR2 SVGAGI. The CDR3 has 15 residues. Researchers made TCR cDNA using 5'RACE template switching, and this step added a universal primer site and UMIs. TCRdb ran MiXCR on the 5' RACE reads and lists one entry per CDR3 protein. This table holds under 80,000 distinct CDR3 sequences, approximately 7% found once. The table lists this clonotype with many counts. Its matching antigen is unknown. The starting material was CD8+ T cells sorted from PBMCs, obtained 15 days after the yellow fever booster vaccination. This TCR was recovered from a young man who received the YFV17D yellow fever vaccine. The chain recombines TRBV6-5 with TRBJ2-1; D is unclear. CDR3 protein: CASSYMWSSYNEQFF. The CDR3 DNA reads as TGTGCCAGCAGTTACATGTGGAGCTCCTACAATGAGCAGTTCTTC.